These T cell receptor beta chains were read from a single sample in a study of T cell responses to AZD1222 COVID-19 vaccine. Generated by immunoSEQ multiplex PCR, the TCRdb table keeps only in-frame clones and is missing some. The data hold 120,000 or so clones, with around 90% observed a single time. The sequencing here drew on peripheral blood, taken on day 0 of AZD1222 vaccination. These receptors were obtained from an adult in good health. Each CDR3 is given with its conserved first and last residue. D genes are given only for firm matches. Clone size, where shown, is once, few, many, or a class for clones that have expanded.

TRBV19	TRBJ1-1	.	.	TGTGCCAGCCTACCCTCGGAGCACACTGAAGCTTTCTTT	CASLPSEHTEAFF
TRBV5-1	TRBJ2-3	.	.	TGCGCCAGCAGCGTCCGAGGGGCGTTTGACACAGATACGCAGTATTTT	CASSVRGAFDTDTQYF
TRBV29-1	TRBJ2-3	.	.	TGCAGCGTTGAGGGGGGCGTTCCCACAGATACGCAGTATTTT	CSVEGGVPTDTQYF
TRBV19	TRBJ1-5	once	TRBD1	TGTGCCAGTAGGACAAGGGACAGTTCTAATCAGCCCCAGCATTTT	CASRTRDSSNQPQHF
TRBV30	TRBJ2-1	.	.	TGTGCCTGGACTTCGCAGGATGAGCAGTTCTTC	CAWTSQDEQFF
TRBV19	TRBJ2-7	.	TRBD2	TGTGCCAGTAGAAGGCAAGCGGGAGGGTACGAGCAGTACTTC	CASRRQAGGYEQYF
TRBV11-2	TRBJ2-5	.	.	TGTGCCAGCAGCTTACCAGGGAGCTACCAAGAGACCCAGTACTTC	CASSLPGSYQETQYF
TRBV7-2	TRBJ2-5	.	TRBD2	TGTGCCAGCAGCTTAGGCAGCGGGATTGGGAGGGAGACCCAGTACTTC	CASSLGSGIGRETQYF
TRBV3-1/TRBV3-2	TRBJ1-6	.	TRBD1	TGTGCCAGCAGCCAGGTGGGACAGGCCTATAATTCACCCCTCCACTTT	CASSQVGQAYNSPLHF
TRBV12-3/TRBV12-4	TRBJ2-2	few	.	TGTGCCAGCAGTTTCTCGGGCGGGGAGCTGTTTTTT	CASSFSGGELFF
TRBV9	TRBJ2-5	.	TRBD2	TGTGCCAGCAACCTTCAGGGAGGGGAGACCCAGTACTTC	CASNLQGGETQYF
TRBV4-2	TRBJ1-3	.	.	TGTGCCAGCAGCCAAGAGGGGACAAATACTGGAAACACCATATATTTT	CASSQEGTNTGNTIYF
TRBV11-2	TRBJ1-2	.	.	TGTGCCAGCAGCTCCAGACAGAATCCCTATGGCTACACCTTC	CASSSRQNPYGYTF
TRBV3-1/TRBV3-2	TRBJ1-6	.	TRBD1	TGTGCCAGCAGCCAGCGGACAGGTTTGAATTCACCCCTCCACTTT	CASSQRTGLNSPLHF
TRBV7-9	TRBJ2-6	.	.	TGTGCCAGCAGCTTAGTCTTCCAGGACCACTCTGGGGCCAACGTCCTGACTTTC	CASSLVFQDHSGANVLTF
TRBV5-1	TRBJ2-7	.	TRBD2	TGCGCCAGCAGCTTGGACCCTAGCGGCGAGCAGTACTTC	CASSLDPSGEQYF
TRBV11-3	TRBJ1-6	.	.	TGTGCCAGCAGCCGGGACTATAATTCACCCCTCCACTTT	CASSRDYNSPLHF
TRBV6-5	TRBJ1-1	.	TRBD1	TGTGCCAGCAGTTACTTTGACGCTGGGACAGTTGAAGCTTTCTTT	CASSYFDAGTVEAFF
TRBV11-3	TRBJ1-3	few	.	TGTGCCAGCAGCCCCCGGAACACCATATATTTT	CASSPRNTIYF
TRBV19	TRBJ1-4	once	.	TGTGCCAGCAATGCAGACCGGGGGCGGACTAATGAAAAACTGTTTTTT	CASNADRGRTNEKLFF
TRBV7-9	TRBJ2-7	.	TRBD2	TGTGCCAGCAGCGTTAGCGGGAGTGGAGGCGAGCAGTACTTC	CASSVSGSGGEQYF
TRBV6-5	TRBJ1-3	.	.	TGTGCCAGCAGCTTAGACAGTGTCTCTGGAAACACCATATATTTT	CASSLDSVSGNTIYF
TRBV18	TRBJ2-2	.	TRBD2	TGTGCCAGCTCACCACCAAATTCGATGAGCGGGGCGAACACCGGGGAGCTGTTTTTT	CASSPPNSMSGANTGELFF
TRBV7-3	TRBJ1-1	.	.	TGTGCCAGCAGCTTATTTGGGCAGGGGAACACTGAAGCTTTCTTT	CASSLFGQGNTEAFF
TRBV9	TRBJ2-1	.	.	TGTGCCAGCAGCGTAGCAGTGGGCTCCTACAATGAGCAGTTCTTC	CASSVAVGSYNEQFF
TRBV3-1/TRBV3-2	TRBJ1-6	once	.	TGTGCCAGCAGCCAAGGGGCTTTTCCCAATTCACCCCTCCACTTT	CASSQGAFPNSPLHF
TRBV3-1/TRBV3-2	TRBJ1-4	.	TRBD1	TGTGCCAGCAGCCAGCGCACGGGACAGGGGAGTAAAAAACTGTTTTTT	CASSQRTGQGSKKLFF